This T cell receptor (beta chain) originates from a study of breast tumors, draining lymph nodes, adjacent tissues. In germline, CDR1 is SGHDN, CDR2 FVKESK. Trimming removed 4 bases from V and 4 bases from J, with 18 bases in between. CDR3 size: 16 residues. There are many counts of this clonotype. Antigen: not known. Study-wide results and limits: Data only fit, rather than demonstrated, lymph node origin of most tumor T cells.

TCRdb used MiXCR to reprocess the multiplex PCR reads, holding one entry per CDR3 protein. The sample contains tens of thousands of distinct CDR3 sequences, roughly two fifths of which appear only once. The genes are TRBV14 and TRBJ2-3, with D tentatively TRBD1 (5 bases). This sequence originates from a female donor with breast cancer. Some clones in this sample may be carry-over from other donors' samples. Material for sequencing was breast tumor tissue. The CDR3 region has the DNA TGTGCCAGCAGCCCTACACGGCAGGGTCGATCAGATACGCAGTATTTT. Protein sequence: CASSPTRQGRSDTQYF.